This TCR beta chain was observed in a study of T cell clonality in common variable immunodeficiency. General study results and limits: In common variable immunodeficiency, TCR beta chains reportedly carried fewer deletions and N-nucleotide insertions.

This clone was picked up a small number of times. Antigen unknown. The read ends 3 residues early relative to the CDR3; the germline J gene fills the gap. Data came from immunoSEQ multiplex PCR; TCRdb stores just in-frame clones and leaves some out. This sample carries about 28,000 clones, none of them present only once. V was pared by 4 bases and J by 7 bases, with 7 bases of the junction left unmatched. The CDR3 spans 15 residues. Per the germline V gene, CDR1 is SGHRS and CDR2 is YFSETQ. The J gene is TRBJ2-1, the V gene TRBV5-1; TRBD1 agrees at 11 bases. This clonotype originated in a human donor with common variable immunodeficiency. The sample was peripheral blood mononuclear cells. The covered CDR3 bases are TGCGCCAGCAGCACGGGACAGGGGGTCAGAAATGAG. Amino acids: CASSTGQGVRNE. The CDR3 as a whole reads CASSTGQGVRNEQFF.